Here is one TCR beta chain with its context. The data derive from a study of control samples from healthy donors and cancer patients. Trimming shortened V by 8 bases and J by 1 base, and 17 bases separated the two germline ends. Germline CDR1 reads MNHEY; CDR2 reads SMNVEV (reference sequence). This CDR3 contains 15 residues. The protocol was immunoSEQ multiplex PCR, while the TCRdb copy is restricted to in-frame clones and leaves out a portion. The table includes approximately 88,000 clones, about 89% detected once. Source material: blood. The sequence came from a woman under 40 in good health. This chain joins TRBV27 and TRBJ1-1; D is undetermined. CDR3 nucleotides: TGTGCCAGCTCTACGGGGTGGGCGCCGAACACTGAAGCTTTCTTT. It specifies CASSTGWAPNTEAFF.